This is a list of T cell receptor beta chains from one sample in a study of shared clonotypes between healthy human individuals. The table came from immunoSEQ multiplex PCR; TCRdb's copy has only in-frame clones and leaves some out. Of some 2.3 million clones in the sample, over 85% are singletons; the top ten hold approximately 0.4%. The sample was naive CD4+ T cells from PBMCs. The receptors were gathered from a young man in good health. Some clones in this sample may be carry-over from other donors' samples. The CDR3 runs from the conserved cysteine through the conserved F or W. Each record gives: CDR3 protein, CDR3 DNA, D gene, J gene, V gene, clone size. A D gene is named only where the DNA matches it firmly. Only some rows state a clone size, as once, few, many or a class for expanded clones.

CDR3aa: CASSLTGGGFVGNEKLFF
CDR3nt: TGTGCCAGCAGTTTGACAGGGGGTGGGTTCGTGGGAAATGAAAAACTGTTTTTT
d_gene: TRBD1
j_gene: TRBJ1-4
v_gene: TRBV28
abundance: NA

CDR3aa: CASSFRYSGNTEAFF
CDR3nt: TGTGCCAGCAGCTTTAGATATAGTGGGAACACTGAAGCTTTCTTT
d_gene: NA
j_gene: TRBJ1-1
v_gene: TRBV7-2
abundance: NA

CDR3aa: CASSRTSGGETQYF
CDR3nt: TGTGCCAGCAGCCGGACCTCCGGCGGGGAGACCCAGTACTTC
d_gene: NA
j_gene: TRBJ2-5
v_gene: TRBV25-1
abundance: NA

CDR3aa: CASSFIRDTGELFF
CDR3nt: TGTGCCAGCAGCTTTATACGGGACACCGGGGAGCTGTTTTTT
d_gene: NA
j_gene: TRBJ2-2
v_gene: TRBV11-2
abundance: NA

CDR3aa: CSVKKSGELFF
CDR3nt: TGCAGTGTTAAGAAAAGCGGGGAGCTGTTTTTT
d_gene: NA
j_gene: TRBJ2-2
v_gene: TRBV20-1
abundance: NA

CDR3aa: CASSSLLAKDYNEQFF
CDR3nt: TGTGCCAGCAGTTCCCTACTAGCGAAAGACTACAATGAGCAGTTCTTC
d_gene: TRBD2
j_gene: TRBJ2-1
v_gene: TRBV6-5
abundance: NA

CDR3aa: CASSHQGGRGYEQYF
CDR3nt: TGCGCCAGCAGCCATCAAGGCGGGAGAGGTTACGAGCAGTACTTC
d_gene: TRBD2
j_gene: TRBJ2-7
v_gene: TRBV5-1
abundance: NA

CDR3aa: CASSLIAGGRAEQYF
CDR3nt: TGTGCCAGCAGCCTAATAGCGGGAGGGCGGGCGGAGCAGTACTTC
d_gene: TRBD2
j_gene: TRBJ2-7
v_gene: TRBV6-5
abundance: NA

CDR3aa: CASSARALLSTDTQYF
CDR3nt: TGTGCCAGTAGCGCAAGGGCCCTCTTAAGTACAGATACGCAGTATTTT
d_gene: NA
j_gene: TRBJ2-3
v_gene: TRBV19
abundance: once

CDR3aa: CASSLRQGREQYF
CDR3nt: TGTGCCAGCAGTCTCCGACAGGGGCGGGAGCAGTACTTC
d_gene: TRBD1
j_gene: TRBJ2-7
v_gene: TRBV6-5
abundance: NA

CDR3aa: CASSQDSIGGYHYGYTF
CDR3nt: TGTGCCAGCAGCCAAGATTCAATTGGGGGGTACCACTATGGCTACACCTTC
d_gene: NA
j_gene: TRBJ1-2
v_gene: TRBV14
abundance: NA

CDR3aa: CASSVELLAGVAGEQFF
CDR3nt: TGTGCCAGCAGCGTAGAATTGCTAGCGGGAGTGGCTGGTGAGCAGTTCTTC
d_gene: TRBD2
j_gene: TRBJ2-1
v_gene: TRBV9
abundance: NA

CDR3aa: CASSLGAANTGELFF
CDR3nt: TGCGCCAGCAGCTTGGGTGCGGCGAACACCGGGGAGCTGTTTTTT
d_gene: NA
j_gene: TRBJ2-2
v_gene: TRBV5-1
abundance: NA

CDR3aa: CASSIFPTGGVYGYTF
CDR3nt: TGTGCCAGTAGTATCTTCCCCACAGGGGGGGTCTATGGCTACACCTTC
d_gene: TRBD1
j_gene: TRBJ1-2
v_gene: TRBV19
abundance: NA

CDR3aa: CAISQGQGANTGELFF
CDR3nt: TGTGCCATCAGTCAAGGACAGGGGGCGAACACCGGGGAGCTGTTTTTT
d_gene: TRBD1
j_gene: TRBJ2-2
v_gene: TRBV10-3
abundance: NA

CDR3aa: CASSLPLGTGIKAQYF
CDR3nt: TGTGCCAGCAGTTTACCTCTCGGGACAGGGATCAAAGCGCAGTATTTT
d_gene: TRBD1
j_gene: TRBJ2-3
v_gene: TRBV28
abundance: NA